These 23 T cell receptor beta chains came from one sample sequenced in a study of cytomegalovirus exposure and HLA in healthy donors. PCR was performed using 60 Vbeta and 13 Jbeta primers. This table comes from immunoSEQ multiplex PCR, and its TCRdb copy is limited to in-frame clones, with some not included. This sample contains 70,000 or so clones. Material: PBMCs. The receptors originated from a boy aged 5-17 years in good health and CMV-seronegative.

J is TRBJ2-7 and V is TRBV6-5; D possibly corresponds to TRBD1 (6 bases). The germline V and J ends were trimmed by 0 bases and 1 base, with 13 bases remaining between them. Looked up from germline, CDR1 is MNHEY and CDR2 is SVGAGI. This CDR3 has 16 residues. The CDR3 loop is CASSYSTGHPSYEQYF. As DNA, the CDR3 is TGTGCCAGCAGTTACTCGACGGGACACCCATCCTACGAGCAGTACTTC.

This chain links TRBV7-2 with TRBJ1-1; D perhaps matches TRBD1 (5 bases). Deletions cut 7 bases from V and 1 base from J, with 10 bases between. The germline CDR1 and CDR2 sequences are SGHTA and FQGNSA. The CDR3 is 13 residues long. The CDR3 loop is CASTGAWNTEAFF. For the CDR3, the DNA is TGTGCCAGCACTGGGGCATGGAACACTGAAGCTTTCTTT.

The rearrangement joins TRBV10-3 to TRBJ2-1; 12 positions match TRBD2. Germline values: CDR1 ENHRY, CDR2 SYGVKD. V was clipped by 4 bases and J by 3 bases; unmatched bases: 7. This CDR3 is 17 amino acids long. CDR3: CAISGLAGGLDYNEQFF. CDR3 nucleotides: TGTGCCATCAGTGGGCTAGCGGGGGGGCTTGACTACAATGAGCAGTTCTTC.

V usage is TRBV6-5 and J usage is TRBJ2-2; tentatively, D is TRBD2 (5 bases). CDR1 is MNHEY, CDR2 SVGAGI, per germline. The CDR3 totals 13 residues. With 2 bases removed from V and 6 bases from J, the gap between germline ends came to 7 bases. The CDR3 DNA is TGTGCCAGCAGTTACGAGGGTGCCGGGGAGCTGTTTTTT. Translating gives CASSYEGAGELFF.

This sequence joins TRBV9 and TRBJ2-1; the match to TRBD2 covers 7 bases. V lost 2 bases to trimming and J lost 5 bases; unmatched junction nucleotides: 4. This CDR3 comprises 14 residues. In germline, CDR1 is SGDLS, CDR2 YYNGEE. CDR3 residues: CASSVGTNDNEQFF. The CDR3 bases are TGTGCCAGCAGCGTGGGGACTAATGACAATGAGCAGTTCTTC.

The chain employs TRBV29-1 and TRBJ2-5; D unresolved. Looked up from germline, CDR1 is SQVTM and CDR2 is ANQGSEA. Trimming stripped 7 bases from V and 5 bases from J, with 17 bases between. There are 13 residues in the CDR3. The CDR3 bases are TGCAGCGGGTACTGGAGATCGATGGAGACCCAGTACTTC. Encoded protein: CSGYWRSMETQYF. Complete variable domain (other parts from reference TRBV29-1 and TRBJ2-5): SAVISQKPSRDICQRGTSLTIQCQVDSQVTMMFWYRQQPGQSLTLIATANQGSEATYESGFVIDKFPISRPNLTFSTLTVSNMSPEDSSIYLCSGYWRSMETQYFGPGTRLLVL.

The rearrangement links TRBV29-1 to TRBJ2-7, with 8 bases fitting TRBD2. This CDR3 comprises 13 residues. The trim removed 8 bases at V and 9 bases at J, leaving 15 bases unmatched. Per the germline V gene, CDR1 is SQVTM and CDR2 is ANQGSEA. In DNA, the CDR3 is TGCAGCATTCGACTAGCGCAAGCGATGGGGCAGTACTTC. Its protein product is CSIRLAQAMGQYF.

CDR3 protein: CAWSMIEGSSGSTDTQYF. The CDR3 nucleotides read TGTGCCTGGAGTATGATAGAGGGGTCTAGCGGGAGCACAGATACGCAGTATTTT. The chain has TRBV30 and TRBJ2-3; TRBD2 agrees at 8 bases. Germline CDR1 GTSNPN, CDR2 SVGIG (reference sequence). V lost 2 bases to trimming and J lost 0 bases; unmatched junction nucleotides: 13. This CDR3 is 18 amino acids long. Full variable domain (missing parts from reference TRBV30 and TRBJ2-3): SQTIHQWPATLVQPVGSPLSLECTVEGTSNPNLYWYRQAAGRGLQLLFYSVGIGQISSEVPQNLSASRPQDRQFILSSKKLLLSDSGFYLCAWSMIEGSSGSTDTQYFGPGTRLTVL.

The rearrangement uses TRBV5-4 and TRBJ2-5; a possible D gene is TRBD2 (6 bases). Germline lookup yields CDR1 SGHNT and CDR2 YYREEE (reference sequence). The CDR3 is 15 residues long. Trimming shortened V by 10 bases and J by 5 bases, and 24 bases separated the two germline ends. CDR3 residues: CASNPGAGRLETQYF. CDR3 DNA: TGTGCCTCGAACCCCGGGGCGGGGCGGTTGGAGACCCAGTACTTC.

The chain employs TRBV4-1 and TRBJ1-2, with 9 positions matching TRBD1. CDR3 length: 16 amino acids. From germline, CDR1 is MGHRA and CDR2 YSYEKL. The J segment lost 7 bases and the V segment lost 1 base, leaving 10 bases of the junction unmatched. The CDR3 DNA reads TGCGCCAGCAGCCAAGTGAAATTACAGGGGGCTGGTGGCTACACCTTC. Its protein product is CASSQVKLQGAGGYTF.

The rearrangement joins TRBV4-2 to TRBJ2-6; no definite D call. The CDR3 is 16 residues long. V was clipped by 0 bases and J by 0 bases, with 6 bases between them. The V gene's germline CDR1 is LGHNA and CDR2 YNFKEQ. CDR3 in DNA: TGTGCCAGCAGCCAAGATTCGAGCTCTGGGGCCAACGTCCTGACTTTC. Amino acids: CASSQDSSSGANVLTF.

The chain is built from TRBV4-2 and TRBJ1-3; 8 bases map to TRBD1. Germline V gives CDR1 LGHNA, CDR2 YNFKEQ. The CDR3 extends over 17 amino acids. V gave up 4 bases and J gave up 4 bases; unmatched junction bases: 12. The CDR3 protein is CASSPPSGQGSGNTIYF. The CDR3, as DNA: TGTGCCAGCAGCCCGCCATCCGGACAGGGATCCGGAAACACCATATATTTT.

The rearrangement links TRBV9 to TRBJ2-3; 10 nucleotides match TRBD1. This CDR3 region has 18 residues. Germline values: CDR1 SGDLS, CDR2 YYNGEE. After removal of 0 bases from V and 0 bases from J, the junction contained 7 bases not matched to a gene. CDR3 protein: CASSVEGGQGTSTDTQYF. The CDR3 coding sequence is TGTGCCAGCAGCGTAGAGGGGGGACAGGGGACTAGCACAGATACGCAGTATTTT.

This chain connects TRBV13 to TRBJ2-3; D is ambiguous. Germline CDR1 and CDR2: PRHDT and FYEKMQ (reference sequence). The V gene lost 9 bases and the J gene lost 4 bases, with 8 bases spanning the gap. This CDR3 has 11 residues. CDR3 nucleotides: TGTGCCAGAAGCCCCTCAGATACGCAGTATTTT. It codes for CARSPSDTQYF.

V gene TRBV5-6 combines with J gene TRBJ2-7; 8 positions match TRBD2. The CDR3 sequence is 16 residues long. Losses at the gene ends were 0 bases for V and 1 base for J; bases not matched to a gene: 6. Germline CDR1 and CDR2: SGHDT and YYEEEE. The CDR3 nucleotides are TGTGCCAGCAGCTTGGGTGCCGGGACTAGTTCCTACGAGCAGTACTTC. Translating it yields CASSLGAGTSSYEQYF.

In the case of this clone: Other DNA sequences in the same sample also yield this CDR3. V is TRBV27 and J is TRBJ2-7; 10 bases align to TRBD2. The CDR3 is 14 amino acids. With V trimmed by 6 bases and J by 2 bases, 4 bases remained unmatched. Germline CDR1 and CDR2: MNHEY and SMNVEV (reference sequence). As DNA, the CDR3 is TGTGCCAGCAGACGGACTAGCGGAGCCTACGAGCAGTACTTC. Protein sequence: CASRRTSGAYEQYF.

The chain carries TRBV4-1 and TRBJ2-7; 7 bases are shared with TRBD2. From germline, CDR1 is MGHRA and CDR2 YSYEKL. Trimming cost V 3 bases and J 2 bases; bases outside gene matches: 7. The CDR3 is 15 residues long. This CDR3 reads CASSHGGGAAYEQYF. The DNA for the CDR3 is TGCGCCAGCAGCCATGGGGGAGGGGCAGCCTACGAGCAGTACTTC.

The gene calls are TRBV5-1 and TRBJ2-5, with D tentatively TRBD2 (6 bases). V lost 4 bases and J lost 0, with 10 bases in between. This CDR3 is built from 14 residues. CDR1 SGHRS and CDR2 YFSETQ come from the germline V gene. DNA of the CDR3: TGCGCCAGCAGCGGGGGACTGTACCAAGAGACCCAGTACTTC. Translation gives CASSGGLYQETQYF.

This chain links TRBV6-6 with TRBJ1-1; D might be TRBD1 (6 bases). CDR3 length: 15 amino acids. The germline CDR1 and CDR2 sequences are MNHNY and SVGAGI (reference sequence). V was shortened by 2 bases and J by 5 bases, with 15 bases between the two germline ends. CDR3 bases: TGTGCCAGCAGTTACGATCTAGGGGGTTCGACTGAAGCTTTCTTT. Amino acid sequence: CASSYDLGGSTEAFF.

This sequence joins TRBV29-1 and TRBJ2-3; D is unclear. The CDR3 length is 15 residues. Per germline, CDR1 SQVTM and CDR2 ANQGSEA. V lost 2 bases, J lost 2 bases, and 14 bases lay in between. CDR3 sequence reads: CSVEPASSLTDTQYF. The CDR3, as DNA: TGCAGCGTTGAACCAGCGAGCTCGCTCACAGATACGCAGTATTTT.

This chain uses TRBV2 with TRBJ1-2; no clear D. The CDR3 is 14 amino acids. The germline gives CDR1 SNHLY, CDR2 FYNNEI. Trimming left V 0 bases short and J 5 bases short, with 10 bases between. CDR3 nucleotides: TGTGCCAGCAGTGAAGCCCGGGTTAGTTATGGCTACACCTTC. This encodes CASSEARVSYGYTF.

A note on this clone: Germline is not matched at one junction end, which may reflect a read error. The chain joins TRBV30 to TRBJ2-1; 9 nucleotides match TRBD1. CDR1 GTSNPN and CDR2 SVGIG come from the germline V gene (reference sequence). The CDR3 spans 15 residues. The CDR3 DNA sequence: TGTGCCGGGAGTGAAGGGGACAGGGACTACAATGAGCAGTTCTTC. Amino acid sequence: CAGSEGDRDYNEQFF. The complete variable domain, with remaining parts taken from reference TRBV30 and TRBJ2-1, reads SQTIHQWPATLVQPVGSPLSLECTVEGTSNPNLYWYRQAAGRGLQLLFYSVGIGQISSEVPQNLSASRPQDRQFILSSKKLLLSDSGFYLCAGSEGDRDYNEQFFGPGTRLTVL.

The chain links TRBV7-9 to TRBJ2-3; 10 bases are a match to TRBD2. This CDR3 is 14 amino acids long. V lost 4 bases and J lost 6; bases outside the gene matches: 4. CDR1 and CDR2 (germline): SEHNR, FQNEAQ (reference sequence). The CDR3 here is CASSSSGGGDTQYF. The CDR3 nucleotides are TGTGCCAGCAGCTCTAGCGGGGGAGGTGATACGCAGTATTTT.